The 28 T cell receptor beta chains given below trace back to one sample, sequenced in a study of cytomegalovirus exposure and HLA in healthy donors (dated 2017 in TCRdb). The library relied on the immunoSEQ multiplex PCR assay. For the multiplex PCR, a mixture combining 60 forward primers for TCR Vbeta segments and 13 reverse primers for TCR Jbeta segments was used. Here the immuneACCESS table is served through TCRdb, limited to in-frame sequences with V and J called. Missing clones are a known gap in these copies; in checked studies unresolved V genes cover under half, and the rest lacks a known reason. The sample contains 160,000 or so clones, 77% of them found a single time. Of the sample, around 2.2% is held by the ten largest clones. Sequencing was performed on PBMCs. The receptors originated from a man in his fifties in good health and CMV-seropositive.

This clone came up once. The V call is TRBV6-5, the J call TRBJ2-5; D gene uncertain. The closer fit of TRBJ2-7 to the DNA end suggests the J call may be wrong. Germline V gene lookup returns CDR1 MNHEY and CDR2 SVGAGI. This CDR3 is 13 amino acids long. The CDR3 loop is CASSYPGSYEQYF. For the CDR3, the DNA is TGTGCCAGCAGTTACCCAGGCTCCTACGAGCAGTACTTC.

The CDR3 loop reads CASSLGRRDEQYF. CDR3 DNA: TGTGCCAGCAGCTTGGGGCGAAGGGACGAGCAGTACTTC. The chain combines TRBV7-6 with TRBJ2-7; possibly TRBD1 for D (5 bases). CDR3 length: 13 residues. The germline V and J ends were trimmed by 3 bases and 5 bases, with 11 bases remaining between them. Germline V gene lookup returns CDR1 SGHVS and CDR2 FNYEAQ.

V and J are TRBV28 and TRBJ1-3, with D hard to call. CDR3 length: 12 amino acids. The ends were cut back, 7 bases at V and 4 bases at J, with 8 bases in the middle. Germline V gene lookup returns CDR1 MDHEN and CDR2 SYDVKM. CDR3 protein: CASTTTGNTIYF. The CDR3 nucleotides are TGTGCCAGCACCACGACAGGAAACACCATATATTTT.

This chain uses TRBV19 with TRBJ1-2, with a weak D call TRBD1 (5 bases). This CDR3 is built from 12 residues. Per the germline V gene, CDR1 is LNHDA and CDR2 is SQIVND (reference sequence). V lost 5 bases and J 8 bases, leaving 12 bases between the germline ends. In DNA form, the CDR3 reads TGTGCCAGTAGTGCAGGGTTCGTCGGCTACACCTTC. It yields the protein CASSAGFVGYTF.

This clone was counted only a few times. The J gene is TRBJ2-1, the V gene TRBV19, with TRBD2 matching 10 bases. Trimming at V came to 11 bases and at J to 5 bases, leaving 6 bases not matched to a gene. The CDR3 is 13 residues long. Germline lookup yields CDR1 LNHDA and CDR2 SQIVND (reference sequence). The CDR3 DNA sequence: TGTGCCGCCAAGGGGACTAGCGACAATGAGCAGTTCTTC. Its protein is CAAKGTSDNEQFF.

The rearrangement links TRBV6-5 to TRBJ1-5; the match to TRBD1 covers 7 bases. J gave up 3 bases and V 6 bases, and 8 bases lay outside the gene matches. The V gene's germline CDR1 is MNHEY and CDR2 SVGAGI. The CDR3 covers 15 residues. CDR3 residues: CASRTGLSSNQPQHF. DNA for the CDR3: TGTGCCAGCAGGACAGGGCTAAGCTCCAATCAGCCCCAGCATTTT.

The rearrangement uses TRBV10-2 and TRBJ2-3; D is possibly TRBD2 (7 bases). The germline V gene has CDR1 WSHSY and CDR2 SAAADI. V gave up 8 bases and J gave up 0 bases, with 9 bases separating them. This CDR3 is built from 13 residues. In nucleotides, the CDR3 is TGCGCCAGCGCGGGGGCTAGCACAGATACGCAGTATTTT. It yields the protein CASAGASTDTQYF.

This chain connects TRBV29-1 to TRBJ1-1; D gene ambiguous. V dropped 8 bases and J dropped 3 bases, with 13 bases sitting between them. Germline CDR1 and CDR2: SQVTM and ANQGSEA. The CDR3 spans 12 residues. CDR3 sequence (DNA): TGCAGCTTTTGGCCGGAGTACACTGAAGCTTTCTTT. Translated, it gives CSFWPEYTEAFF.

The rearrangement joins TRBV29-1 to TRBJ2-3, with TRBD2 identical over 7 bases. V shed 4 bases and J 6 bases; nucleotides not matched to a gene: 4. The CDR3 runs to 12 residues. Per germline, CDR1 SQVTM and CDR2 ANQGSEA. CDR3 in amino acids: CSVVFSGDTQYF. CDR3 sequence (DNA): TGCAGCGTTGTTTTTAGCGGGGATACGCAGTATTTT.

This clone showed up just once. The chain uses TRBV5-4 and TRBJ1-2, with TRBD1 identical over 7 bases. This CDR3 is built from 13 residues. The germline V gene has CDR1 SGHNT and CDR2 YYREEE (reference sequence). The J segment lost 8 bases and the V segment lost 5 bases, leaving 9 bases of the junction unmatched. In DNA, the CDR3 is TGTGCCAGCAGACGACAGGGAACGTGGGGCTACACCTTC. Residues: CASRRQGTWGYTF.

The chain has TRBV6-5 and TRBJ2-3, with 7 bases that match TRBD2. CDR3 length: 14 amino acids. With V trimmed by 1 base and J by 6 bases, 4 bases remained unmatched. CDR1 MNHEY and CDR2 SVGAGI come from the germline V gene. As DNA, the CDR3 is TGTGCCAGCAGTTACTTAGCGGGCCAGGATACGCAGTATTTT. Its protein is CASSYLAGQDTQYF.

This chain links TRBV5-6 with TRBJ1-1; D gene ambiguous. The CDR3 covers 13 residues. V lost 3 bases and J lost 1, with 7 bases in between. Germline V CDR1 and CDR2: SGHDT, YYEEEE. CDR3 loop: CASSSTENTEAFF. The CDR3 DNA reads TGTGCCAGCAGCTCTACAGAGAACACTGAAGCTTTCTTT.

In its sample, this clone was seen a few times. The V call is TRBV28, the J call TRBJ1-5, with 10 bases identical to TRBD1. The CDR3 length is 15 residues. From germline, CDR1 is MDHEN and CDR2 SYDVKM. After removal of 6 bases from V and 7 bases from J, the junction contained 9 bases not matched to a gene. The CDR3 loop is CASSFLTGGQQPQHF. In DNA form, the CDR3 reads TGTGCCAGCAGCTTCCTGACAGGGGGCCAGCAGCCCCAGCATTTT. Variable domain in full (rest from reference TRBV28 and TRBJ1-5): DVKVTQSSRYLVKRTGEKVFLECVQDMDHENMFWYRQDPGLGLRLIYFSYDVKMKEKGDIPEGYSVSREKKERFSLILESASTNQTSMYLCASSFLTGGQQPQHFGDGTRLSIL.

The chain carries TRBV11-3 and TRBJ2-5; tentative D call: TRBD2 (7 bases). Germline V lookup: CDR1 SGHNT, CDR2 YENEEA. Trimming removed 2 bases from V and 5 bases from J, with 12 bases in between. The CDR3 sequence is 14 residues long. CDR3 in amino acids: CASSLSGGLETQYF. The CDR3 bases are TGTGCCAGCAGCTTATCGGGGGGCCTGGAGACCCAGTACTTC.

The chain joins TRBV6-6 to TRBJ1-1; no clear D. V dropped 0 bases and J dropped 7 bases, with 9 bases sitting between them. This CDR3 comprises 13 residues. Germline CDR1 MNHNY, CDR2 SVGAGI (reference sequence). CDR3 amino acids: CASSYSLENEAFF. Written as DNA, the CDR3 is TGTGCCAGCAGTTACTCGTTGGAGAATGAAGCTTTCTTT.

This chain uses TRBV19 with TRBJ2-5, with 7 bases fitting TRBD2. The CDR3 runs to 12 residues. Unmatched junction bases numbered 6, after V lost 9 bases and J lost 5 bases. Germline V gene lookup returns CDR1 LNHDA and CDR2 SQIVND (reference sequence). CDR3: CASSGGVETQYF. The CDR3 DNA reads as TGTGCCAGCTCGGGGGGAGTCGAGACCCAGTACTTC.

This chain links TRBV9 with TRBJ2-5; TRBD2 aligns across 9 bases. Per germline, CDR1 SGDLS and CDR2 YYNGEE. After removal of 2 bases from V and 4 bases from J, the junction contained 9 bases not matched to a gene. The CDR3 contains 16 residues. CDR3 DNA: TGTGCCAGCAGCGTTTCGGGGCGGGGGGGCGGAGAGACCCAGTACTTC. This sequence encodes CASSVSGRGGGETQYF.

The CDR3 region is CASSYYGGRNTEAFF. The CDR3 DNA is TGTGCCAGCAGCTACTACGGGGGACGGAACACTGAAGCTTTCTTT. The chain combines TRBV7-9 with TRBJ1-1, with D perhaps matching TRBD1 (5 bases). V gave up 4 bases and J gave up 1 base, with 13 bases separating them. Looked up from germline, CDR1 is SEHNR and CDR2 is FQNEAQ (reference sequence). CDR3 size: 15 residues.

The chain combines TRBV4-2 with TRBJ2-3; 9 bases agree with TRBD2. CDR1 LGHNA and CDR2 YNFKEQ come from the germline V gene. J gave up 4 bases and V 7 bases, and 12 bases lay outside the gene matches. CDR3 size: 16 residues. The CDR3 nucleotides are TGTGCCAGCACGGAGGGGAGCGGGGGGAACTCAGATACGCAGTATTTT. Protein: CASTEGSGGNSDTQYF.

This clone was seen more than once but under ten times. The CDR3 DNA follows: TGTGCCAGCAGCCAAGACTGGGAAAGCGGGGGGTCACCCCTCCACTTT. Its protein product is CASSQDWESGGSPLHF. The chain is built from TRBV4-2 and TRBJ1-6, with a possible D match to TRBD1 (5 bases). The CDR3 contains 16 residues. Germline V gene sequence: CDR1 LGHNA, CDR2 YNFKEQ. Trimming shortened V by 0 bases and J by 10 bases, and 16 bases separated the two germline ends.

The V call is TRBV23-1, the J call TRBJ2-4; TRBD2 matches 12 bases. TRBV23-1 is known as an ORF, though its function is uncertain. V gave up 3 bases and J gave up 7 bases; unmatched junction bases: 10. This CDR3 comprises 17 residues. CDR3 loop: CASSHRLAGGIRNIQYF. CDR3 coding DNA: TGCGCCAGCAGTCATAGGCTAGCGGGGGGGATTAGGAACATTCAGTACTTC.

The J gene is TRBJ2-1, the V gene TRBV29-1; D call uncertain. Germline V lookup: CDR1 SQVTM, CDR2 ANQGSEA. The CDR3 loop spans 13 amino acids. CDR3 sequence reads: CSTQKTSYNEQFF. The CDR3 DNA reads as TGCTCTACACAGAAAACGTCCTACAATGAGCAGTTCTTC.

This clone was recorded a few times. The CDR3: CASSLLQGAYLGQFF. The CDR3 nucleotides are TGTGCCAGCAGTTTATTGCAGGGGGCCTATCTAGGGCAGTTCTTC. This chain uses TRBV27 with TRBJ2-1; 8 bases are shared with TRBD1. The CDR3 is 15 amino acids. Germline CDR1 reads MNHEY; CDR2 reads SMNVEV (reference sequence). J was trimmed by 12 bases and V by 1 base; bases with no gene match: 11.

The rearrangement links TRBV2 to TRBJ2-2; 8 nucleotides align to TRBD1. V shed 6 bases, J shed 2 bases, and the junction held 5 bases outside the gene matches. This CDR3 has 15 amino acids. Germline V gene data show CDR1 as SNHLY and CDR2 as FYNNEI. The CDR3 protein is CASSFDRGNTGELFF. DNA for the CDR3: TGTGCCAGCAGCTTTGACAGGGGTAACACCGGGGAGCTGTTTTTT.

This chain links TRBV7-9 with TRBJ1-1; 7 positions agree with TRBD1. J lost 4 bases, V lost 1 base, and 6 bases had no gene match. CDR3 length equals 15 residues. Germline assignment: CDR1 SEHNR and CDR2 FQNEAQ (reference sequence). CDR3 in DNA: TGTGCCAGCAGCTTAGGAACAGGGGCCGGCACTGAAGCTTTCTTT. This sequence encodes CASSLGTGAGTEAFF.

The gene calls are TRBV6-1 and TRBJ1-4; 7 positions agree with TRBD1. The CDR3 extends over 15 amino acids. Germline values: CDR1 MNHNS, CDR2 SASEGT. Trimming removed 1 base from V and 6 bases from J; junction bases left unmatched: 5. CDR3 in DNA: TGTGCCAGCAGTGAAGGTTCTGGGACAGATGAAAAACTGTTTTTT. This sequence encodes CASSEGSGTDEKLFF.

This clone was seen more than once but under ten times. The genes are TRBV7-9 and TRBJ1-1; D is ambiguous. CDR1 and CDR2 from the germline V gene are SEHNR and FQNEAQ (reference sequence). V was pared by 6 bases and J by 1 base, with 18 bases between. The CDR3 loop spans 16 amino acids. The CDR3 spells CASSPRFGNTNTEAFF. The CDR3, as DNA: TGTGCCAGCAGTCCGCGGTTCGGCAATACGAACACTGAAGCTTTCTTT.

The chain couples TRBV12-5 to TRBJ2-1, with 8 bases aligning to TRBD2. This CDR3 is built from 15 residues. V was pared by 6 bases and J by 4 bases, with 8 bases of the junction left unmatched. Per germline, CDR1 LGHNT and CDR2 FRNRAP. The CDR3 bases are TGTGCTAGTGGCCCCGCCGGCGGGGGGTACAATGAGCAGTTCTTC. It is translated as CASGPAGGGYNEQFF.